Detailed here is one T cell receptor (beta chain). Its specificity is not known. This sample was included in a study of T cells in localized non-small cell lung cancer. Study-level results: Uninvolved adjacent lung had higher T cell clonality than tumor and all other tissues.

Sequencing used immunoSEQ multiplex PCR; TCRdb keeps in-frame clones, though not all of them. This sample has a few thousand clones, with 49% found just once. V gave up 8 bases and J gave up 4 bases; unmatched junction bases: 5. The germline V gene encodes CDR1 SGHNT and CDR2 YENEEA. This CDR3 is 14 amino acids long. Sequencing was performed on lymph node tissue, taken before any cancer treatment. The genes are TRBV11-3 and TRBJ2-1; TRBD2 aligns across 10 bases. This receptor was obtained from a woman aged 18 to 55 with stage I lung adenocarcinoma. Here the CDR3 DNA reads TGTGCCAGCCTGCTAGCGGGAGCGTACAATGAGCAGTTCTTC. It codes for CASLLAGAYNEQFF.